This T cell receptor beta chain is drawn from a study of blood T cells in healthy people across ages (dated by TCRdb to the mid-2010s). About the study as a whole: In model experiments, roughly one uniquely barcoded TCR beta cDNA molecule per two T cells was captured by template switching. Donors were grouped into four age groups: young (average 16 years), middle-aged (39), aged (roughly 62) and long-lived (about 82). For two donors (one aged 18 to 29 and one aged 80 or older), the study analyzed two additional independent replicas of 1 million unique cDNA reads from the same blood draw. Donors of different ages were randomly distributed across sequencing lanes to avoid experimental bias. Using deep sequencing normalized with unique cDNA molecular identifiers, the study measured how TCR beta repertoire diversity changes with age. Broad study findings and their caveats: Estimates of total diversity based on one million sequenced T cells were considered lower bounds and underestimates. Conclusive comparison of naive and antigen-experienced compartments was prevented by the profiling of bulk unsorted PBMCs. Observed TCR beta diversity per million T cells fell roughly linearly with age, and a significant reduction was already apparent by age roughly 40. Compared with the aged group, the long-lived group had more naive CD4+ T cells, fewer expanded clones and increased TCR diversity, a pattern suggesting age selection. Because donor CMV infection status was unknown, age-related changes in expanded clonotypes were potentially confounded. There was a strong correlation between observed TCR beta diversity and the percentage of naive T cells measured by flow cytometry.

Systemically healthy Caucasian individuals from Russia, approximately 39 in total and aged roughly 6 to 100 years, were included as donors. Each donor gave roughly 9.5 milliliters of peripheral blood, collected into EDTA-treated Vacutainer tubes. Ficoll-Paque density-gradient centrifugation was used to isolate PBMCs, with at least 6 million obtained per sample. Trizol reagent was used to extract total RNA from the PBMCs, yielding at least 6 micrograms per sample. Naive CD45RAhigh/CD27high T cell percentages were measured by flow cytometry on a PBMC aliquot from every donor. Points on this clonotype: Its antigen remains unidentified. Qualities for individual bases were not recorded, and no much larger clone is one base off.

The library was produced with 5' RACE. These reads were obtained on an Illumina HiSeq 2500. A second about 6 to 11 cycle PCR used a sample-barcoded 5' primer and a J-beta primer mix. Each TCR beta cDNA molecule received a unique molecular identifier from a template-switch 5' adaptor carrying 12 random nucleotides. Each sample yielded at least 3 million CDR3-containing paired-end reads. First-strand cDNA was synthesized from all RNA with the Mint cDNA synthesis kit, primed by a TRBC-specific oligonucleotide. All cDNA was treated with uracil-DNA glycosylase and then went through a first 18-cycle PCR with the universal primers M1SS and BC2_uni_R. The published analysis was carried out like this. For normalization, 1 million high-quality reads were randomly selected from each sample, with every read carrying a distinct molecular identifier. Reads sharing molecular identifiers were discarded rather than binned into consensus sequences. CDR3 identification, clonotype clustering and error correction used MiTCR with a Q25 quality threshold and the strictest error-elimination algorithm. A nonparametric unseen species model using Euler transformation provided a lower-bound estimate of total TCR beta diversity. Through fastp at Q25 and MiXCR, TCRdb rebuilt clones from the public reads, retaining in-frame beta chains. Rows are combined by CDR3 protein, so each entry shows the most common genes and DNA. TCRdb, not the authors, supplied the V and J calls. Here the sample has 730,000 or so distinct CDR3 sequences; less than 45% occur a single time. The top ten clones comprise around 30% of the sample.

From its cysteine to its phenylalanine, the CDR3 spans 15 amino acids. This entry keeps only the CDR3 DNA: 45 bases, framed from base 1. From the germline V gene (reference sequence), CDR1 is SEHNR and CDR2 is FQNEAQ. The junction shows trimming of 5 bases on V and 9 bases on J, and the gene matches do not reach 8 bases of it. The TCR originated in an elderly man in good health. The chain was built from TRBV7-9 and TRBJ1-6; TRBD1 aligns with 9 central bases. The sequenced material came from blood. The DNA is as follows: TGTGCCAGCAGCCCAGCCGGGACAGGGACTTCACCCCTCCACTTT. The encoded protein is CASSPAGTGTSPLHF.